These 5 T cell receptor beta chains were sequenced from one sample in a study of shared clonotypes between healthy human individuals (dated by TCRdb to between 2020 and 2021). Libraries were constructed by the immunoSEQ multiplex PCR assay. Not all clones reach the TCRdb copy of this immuneACCESS table, which keeps in-frame sequences only. Checked studies attribute under half of the gap to unresolved V genes and leave the rest unexplained. Here the sample has under 2,000,000 clones; approximately 94% occur a single time. 1.2% of the sample is taken by the ten largest. CD8 naive samples were obtained by positive selection for CCR7 among CD45RO-negative cells, yielding a CD45RA+CCR7+ population from which TemRA cells were excluded. Sequencing input: naive CD8+ T cells sorted from blood. The cell subset or site label on this specimen signifies: CD45RA+CCR7+. All receptors derive from a man aged 18 to 30 in good health.

With regard to this clone: This specimen includes other DNA sequences encoding the same CDR3. This chain joins TRBV27 and TRBJ1-5; no firm D call. This CDR3 has 13 residues. V was clipped by 2 bases and J by 6 bases, with 8 bases between them. CDR1 MNHEY and CDR2 SMNVEV come from the germline V gene (reference sequence). The CDR3 sequence: CASSLGVGQPQHF. CDR3 in DNA: TGTGCCAGCAGTTTAGGGGTGGGTCAGCCCCAGCATTTT.

The J gene is TRBJ2-7, the V gene TRBV13, with 9 bases identical to TRBD2. There are 15 residues in the CDR3. The trim removed 5 bases at V and 3 bases at J, leaving 8 bases unmatched. Germline loops: CDR1 PRHDT, CDR2 FYEKMQ (reference sequence). CDR3 DNA: TGTGCCAGCAGCGAAAGCGGGGGGAGACACTACGAGCAGTACTTC. Encoded protein: CASSESGGRHYEQYF.

The chain is built from TRBV19 and TRBJ2-3, with D possibly being TRBD2 (5 bases). The V end lost 2 bases, the J end lost 3 bases, and 12 bases lay between the germline ends. Germline CDR1 is LNHDA and CDR2 is SQIVND (reference sequence). The CDR3 extends over 15 amino acids. CDR3 nucleotides: TGTGCCAGTAGTATAAGCGGACCACAAACAGATACGCAGTATTTT. It translates to CASSISGPQTDTQYF.

The chain links TRBV4-1 to TRBJ1-2; 9 bases agree with TRBD1. Germline CDR1 and CDR2: MGHRA and YSYEKL. This CDR3 contains 14 residues. Trimming removed 5 bases from V and 3 bases from J; junction bases left unmatched: 4. CDR3 nucleotide sequence: TGCGCCAGCAGCTACAGGACAGGGGACTATGGCTACACCTTC. Translated, it gives CASSYRTGDYGYTF.

The chain couples TRBV27 to TRBJ2-7; the D is unclear. The length of the CDR3 is 16 residues. CDR1 and CDR2 from the germline V gene are MNHEY and SMNVEV (reference sequence). V gave up 3 bases and J gave up 0 bases, with 15 bases separating them. CDR3 region: CASSFQVPVSSYEQYF. The DNA of the CDR3 is TGTGCCAGCAGTTTCCAGGTCCCGGTTAGCTCCTACGAGCAGTACTTC.